This T cell receptor (beta chain) was recovered during a study of human T cells and chemical hapten exposure. Study findings and constraints: Patch test score was positively correlated with the counts of TCRs that had expanded at PT1.

Separate cDNA molecules received unique molecular identifiers, which the library attached to them. The authors' processing: Samples held a median of around 100,000 TCRs, range about 23,224–750,000. TCRdb re-called the RACE reads with MiXCR, one entry per CDR3 protein. The authors' filters were not applied to this entry. The table records tens of thousands of distinct CDR3 sequences, roughly a tenth of them present only once. The sample's time point: pre-sensitization, week 0. The treatment was: therapeutic diphenylcyclopropenone sensitization with weekly scalp DPC. In its sample, this clonotype was seen many times. Its antigen remains unknown. The V gene's germline CDR1 is SGHVS and CDR2 FQNEAQ. The CDR3 runs to 18 residues. Trimming removed 0 bases from V and 4 bases from J; junction bases left unmatched: 7.

This receptor was identified in a man aged 35 to 55 with alopecia areata. Some clones in this sample may be carry-over from other donors' samples. Sequencing was performed on whole blood, taken in connection with sensitization to the hapten diphenylcyclopropenone (DPC). V and J are TRBV7-8 and TRBJ2-5; 14 positions agree with TRBD2. For the CDR3, the DNA is TGTGCCAGCAGCTTAGCCTCGACTAGCGGGAGGGCCCTAGAGACCCAGTACTTC. Residues: CASSLASTSGRALETQYF. Combining the CDR3 with reference TRBV7-8 and TRBJ2-5 gives the whole variable domain GAGVSQSPRYKVAKRGQDVALRCDPISGHVSLFWYQQALGQGPEFLTYFQNEAQLDKSGLPSDRFFAERPEGSVSTLKIQRTQQEDSAVYLCASSLASTSGRALETQYFGPGTRLLVL.